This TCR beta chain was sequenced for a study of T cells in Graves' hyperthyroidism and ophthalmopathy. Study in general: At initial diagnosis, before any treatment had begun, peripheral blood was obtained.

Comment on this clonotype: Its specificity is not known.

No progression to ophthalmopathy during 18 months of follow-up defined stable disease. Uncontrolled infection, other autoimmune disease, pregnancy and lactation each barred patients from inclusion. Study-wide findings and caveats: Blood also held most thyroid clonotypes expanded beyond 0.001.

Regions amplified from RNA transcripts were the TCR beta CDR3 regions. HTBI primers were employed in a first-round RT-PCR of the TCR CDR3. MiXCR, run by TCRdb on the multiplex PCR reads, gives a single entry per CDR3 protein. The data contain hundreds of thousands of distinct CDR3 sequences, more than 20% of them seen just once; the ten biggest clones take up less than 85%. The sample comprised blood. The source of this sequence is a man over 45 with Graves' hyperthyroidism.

The CDR3 DNA reads TGTGCCAGTAGTATAGGGCAGGGGATTCGCACTGAAGCTTTCTTT. This sequence encodes CASSIGQGIRTEAFF. The chain recombines TRBV19 with TRBJ1-1; D perhaps matches TRBD1 (6 bases). The CDR3 length is 15 residues. V lost 1 base and J 4 bases, leaving 13 bases between the germline ends. Germline loops: CDR1 LNHDA, CDR2 SQIVND (reference sequence).